A selection of T cell receptor beta chains follows, all from one sample in a study of T-cell memory formation after mild COVID-19. TCRdb fed the 5' RACE reads into MiXCR, producing one record per CDR3 protein. The sample contains approximately 400,000 distinct CDR3 sequences, 24% of which appear only once. The specimen sequenced was PBMCs or a T cell subset sorted from them (not recorded which). These receptors came from an adult woman who had mild COVID-19 (a few samples of this study predate the infection). Cell type and time point are not known. The CDR3 runs from the conserved cysteine through the conserved F or W. The D gene is left open where the match is weak. A row's size may be missing; if present it is once, few, many or a size class.

v_gene	abundance	j_gene	d_gene	CDR3nt	CDR3aa
TRBV6-6	few	TRBJ2-3	-	TGTGCCAGCACCCCCCTCCGGGGCCCGCAGTATTTT	CASTPLRGPQYF
TRBV12-3/TRBV12-4	-	TRBJ1-3	-	TGTGCCAGCAGGACAGGAAACACCATATATTTT	CASRTGNTIYF
TRBV4-1	-	TRBJ1-2	-	TGCGCCAGCAGCCAGGGCCGAACTTCAGGGGCGAAGAGCTATGGCTACACCTTC	CASSQGRTSGAKSYGYTF
TRBV11-3	few	TRBJ2-3	TRBD2	TGTGCCAGCCGCCTCACTAGCGGGGCTCAGGATACGCAGTATTTT	CASRLTSGAQDTQYF
TRBV20-1	-	TRBJ1-5	-	TGCAGTGCCAGGCGGGGACCGACAAATCAGCCCCAGCATTTT	CSARRGPTNQPQHF
TRBV5-1	few	TRBJ2-1	TRBD2	TGCGCCAGCAGCTTGTATCCCGGACTAGCGGGGAACAATGAGCAGTTCTTC	CASSLYPGLAGNNEQFF
TRBV6-1	few	TRBJ2-7	TRBD1	TGTGCCAGCAGGGACAGGGGACGAATCGAGCAGTACTTC	CASRDRGRIEQYF
TRBV7-2	-	TRBJ1-1	-	TGTGCCAGCAGCTTAGATGGGGGGTCTGAAGCTTTCTTT	CASSLDGGSEAFF
TRBV4-1	few	TRBJ1-1	-	TGCGCCAGCAGCCGGCCACTCAGCCTGGGAACTGAAGCTTTCTTT	CASSRPLSLGTEAFF
TRBV18	-	TRBJ2-7	-	TGTGCCAGCTCACCTAGCAATAACGAGCAGTACTTC	CASSPSNNEQYF
TRBV7-3	few	TRBJ2-3	-	TGTGCCAGCAGCTTATTCGGGGTAGCCGGAGATACGCAGTATTTT	CASSLFGVAGDTQYF
TRBV5-1	few	TRBJ2-3	TRBD2	TGCGCCAGCAGCACCGGGACTAGCGGGAGGCTGGATACGCAGTATTTT	CASSTGTSGRLDTQYF
TRBV5-1	-	TRBJ2-2	-	TGCGCCAGCAGCACCGGGACACCCAACACCGGGGAGCTGTTTTTT	CASSTGTPNTGELFF
TRBV5-5	many	TRBJ2-6	-	TGTGCCAGCAGCTCCTTCGCGGGGTCTGGGGCCAACGTCCTGACTTTC	CASSSFAGSGANVLTF
TRBV12-3/TRBV12-4	-	TRBJ2-7	TRBD1	TGTGCCAGCAGACGGACAGGGTTGCCCTACGAGCAGTACTTC	CASRRTGLPYEQYF